These 23 T cell receptor beta chains were sequenced from one sample in a study of T-cell reconstitution after alpha-beta-depleted transplantation in children. Preparing the TCRbeta library involved the use of unique molecular identifiers. TCRdb called the PCR reads again in MiXCR, with one record for every CDR3 protein. Here the sample spans some 300,000 distinct CDR3 sequences, around 10% being singletons. The specimen was PBMCs, collected before TCRalphabeta/CD19-depleted stem cell transplant. The receptors shown here come from a boy in the first two years of life with acute myeloid leukemia, due to receive a stem cell transplant.

The table lists this clonotype with many counts. J is TRBJ2-7 and V is TRBV7-9, with D perhaps assigned TRBD1 or TRBD2 (5 bases each). Trimming shortened V by 4 bases and J by 0 bases, and 13 bases separated the two germline ends. Germline V gene sequence: CDR1 SEHNR, CDR2 FQNEAQ (reference sequence). The CDR3 runs to 15 residues. The CDR3 DNA reads TGTGCCAGCAGCTCCCCCCGGGACGGCTCCTACGAGCAGTACTTC. Amino acids: CASSSPRDGSYEQYF. The full variable domain, with the rest looked up from reference TRBV7-9 and TRBJ2-7, is DTGVSQNPRHKITKRGQNVTFRCDPISEHNRLYWYRQTLGQGPEFLTYFQNEAQLEKSRLLSDRFSAERPKGSFSTLEIQRTEQGDSAMYLCASSSPRDGSYEQYFGPGTRLTVT.

There are a few counts of this clonotype. The rearrangement joins TRBV29-1 to TRBJ2-7; D tentatively fits TRBD1 or TRBD2 (7 bases each). V lost 6 bases and J lost 6, with 18 bases in between. The CDR3 length is 13 residues. Germline CDR1 SQVTM, CDR2 ANQGSEA. The CDR3 nucleotides are TGCAGCGTCACACCGACAGGGACTACCGAGCAGTACTTC. It is translated as CSVTPTGTTEQYF.

The chain carries TRBV9 and TRBJ2-7, with 9 bases aligning to TRBD1. Germline V gene lookup returns CDR1 SGDLS and CDR2 YYNGEE. The CDR3 extends over 15 amino acids. V trimming: 2 bases; J trimming: 3 bases; junction bases outside the gene matches: 6. CDR3 in DNA: TGTGCCAGCAGCGTGGCCACAGGGGGCTTCTACGAGCAGTACTTC. Translated, it gives CASSVATGGFYEQYF. Full variable domain (remainder filled in from reference TRBV9 and TRBJ2-7): DSGVTQTPKHLITATGQRVTLRCSPRSGDLSVYWYQQSLDQGLQFLIQYYNGEERAKGNILERFSAQQFPDLHSELNLSSLELGDSALYFCASSVATGGFYEQYFGPGTRLTVT.

Concerning this clonotype: A much larger clone is a single base away; this may be a read error. Written as DNA, the CDR3 is TGTGCCAGCAGAGGGGGACCCGATGACCAGTTCTTC. It is translated as CASRGGPDDQFF. This sequence joins TRBV7-9 and TRBJ2-1; D may be TRBD1 (6 bases). The CDR3 has 12 amino acids. From germline, CDR1 is SEHNR and CDR2 FQNEAQ (reference sequence). The entire variable domain, with the rest obtained from reference TRBV7-9 and TRBJ2-1, is as follows: DTGVSQNPRHKITKRGQNVTFRCDPISEHNRLYWYRQTLGQGPEFLTYFQNEAQLEKSRLLSDRFSAERPKGSFSTLEIQRTEQGDSAMYLCASRGGPDDQFFGPGTRLTVL.

This clonotype has ten or more counts. The V and J genes are TRBV4-3 and TRBJ1-2; tentative D call: TRBD1 (6 bases). Looked up from germline, CDR1 is LGHNA and CDR2 is YSLEER. The CDR3 is 17 residues long. Trimming shortened V by 0 bases and J by 3 bases, and 17 bases separated the two germline ends. CDR3 coding DNA: TGCGCCAGCAGCCAAGATACAGGGTGGAATGGGCACTATGGCTACACCTTC. Amino acids: CASSQDTGWNGHYGYTF.

This clonotype was recorded a few times. This rearrangement joins TRBV6-1 to TRBJ1-5, with D unresolved. Trimming removed 5 bases at V and 4 bases at J, with 15 bases between. CDR3 length: 15 amino acids. In germline, CDR1 is MNHNS, CDR2 SASEGT. The CDR3 spells CASSPREVRNQPQHF. In nucleotides, the CDR3 is TGTGCCAGCAGTCCCCGAGAGGTTAGGAATCAGCCCCAGCATTTT.

The V and J genes are TRBV29-1 and TRBJ2-4, with a tentative D call TRBD1 (5 bases). Trimming left V 3 bases short and J 6 bases short, with 6 bases between. Germline assignment: CDR1 SQVTM and CDR2 ANQGSEA. This CDR3 is 11 amino acids long. CDR3 in DNA: TGCAGCGTTGACCAGGGAAACATTCAGTACTTC. It encodes CSVDQGNIQYF.

This clonotype was detected ten times or more. V is TRBV7-2 and J is TRBJ1-1, with 7 bases that match TRBD1. The J segment lost 5 bases and the V segment lost 5 bases, leaving 14 bases of the junction unmatched. The CDR3 runs to 16 residues. From germline, CDR1 is SGHTA and CDR2 FQGNSA. CDR3 in amino acids: CASSARINRGGTEAFF. Written as DNA, the CDR3 is TGTGCCAGCAGCGCCCGAATTAACAGGGGAGGGACTGAAGCTTTCTTT.

The V call is TRBV5-6, the J call TRBJ2-5, with TRBD2 matching over 14 bases. The CDR3 is 18 amino acids. V dropped 2 bases and J dropped 3; count of bases not matched to a gene: 9. CDR1 is SGHDT and CDR2 is YYEEEE in the germline V gene. The CDR3 nucleotides are TGTGCCAGCAGCTTCTTAGGACTAGCGGGAGGAGGGGAAGAGACCCAGTACTTC. It specifies CASSFLGLAGGGEETQYF.

The V and J genes are TRBV5-6 and TRBJ2-1; no firm D call. This CDR3 spans 14 amino acids. Trimming stripped 2 bases from V and 8 bases from J, with 14 bases between. CDR1 is SGHDT, CDR2 YYEEEE, per germline. Here the CDR3 DNA reads TGTGCCAGCAGCTTAATAGGACCCGAGGATGAGCAGTTCTTC. Its translation is CASSLIGPEDEQFF.

This clonotype showed up just a few times. This sequence joins TRBV28 and TRBJ2-6; TRBD2 is a possible D gene (5 bases). Germline CDR1 is MDHEN and CDR2 is SYDVKM. Between the trimmed V and J ends, which lost 3 bases and 0 bases, there was a span of 15 bases. There are 18 residues in the CDR3. The DNA of the CDR3 is TGTGCCAGCAGTTTTGAGGGCGGATACCTCTCTGGGGCCAACGTCCTGACTTTC. It codes for CASSFEGGYLSGANVLTF.

The table lists this clonotype with many counts. Germline and junction disagree at one end, which may indicate a read error. The chain couples TRBV7-9 to TRBJ2-3; D is ambiguous. This CDR3 region has 12 residues. Germline V gene lookup returns CDR1 SEHNR and CDR2 FQNEAQ (reference sequence). CDR3 protein: CASSLVKGDTNF. The CDR3 bases are TGTGCCAGCAGCTTAGTTAAAGGAGACACGAATTTT.

In its sample, this clonotype was seen a few times. The genes are TRBV5-4 and TRBJ2-7, with D perhaps TRBD2 (6 bases). Germline V CDR1 and CDR2: SGHNT, YYREEE (reference sequence). The germline V and J ends were trimmed by 5 bases and 3 bases, with 12 bases remaining between them. The CDR3 extends over 13 amino acids. CDR3 DNA sequence: TGTGCCAGCAGATGGGACTTCGACTACGAGCAGTACTTC. Translating gives CASRWDFDYEQYF.

There are many counts of this clonotype. The V and J genes are TRBV7-2 and TRBJ1-5; 7 nucleotides align to TRBD1. Trimming took 5 bases from V and 8 from J; bases not matched to a gene: 9. Germline CDR1 is SGHTA and CDR2 is FQGNSA. The CDR3 is 14 amino acids. The CDR3 loop is CASSRQGTGEPQHF. CDR3 nucleotide sequence: TGTGCCAGCAGCCGACAGGGAACAGGGGAGCCCCAGCATTTT. Full variable domain (outside the CDR3, taken from reference TRBV7-2 and TRBJ1-5): GAGVSQSPSNKVTEKGKDVELRCDPISGHTALYWYRQSLGQGLEFLIYFQGNSAPDKSGLPSDRFSAERTGGSVSTLTIQRTQQEDSAVYLCASSRQGTGEPQHFGDGTRLSIL.

The gene calls are TRBV5-1 and TRBJ2-1; 13 nucleotides align to TRBD2. The trim removed 3 bases at V and 8 bases at J, leaving 5 bases unmatched. CDR1 is SGHRS, CDR2 YFSETQ, per germline. The CDR3 has 15 amino acids. The DNA of the CDR3 is TGCGCCAGCAGCTCCCGGACTAGCGGGGGACATGAGCAGTTCTTC. It specifies CASSSRTSGGHEQFF.

The chain carries TRBV20-1 and TRBJ2-7; tentatively, D is TRBD1 or TRBD2 (6 bases each). Germline lookup yields CDR1 DFQATT and CDR2 SNEGSKA (reference sequence). Trimming took 2 bases from V and 7 from J, leaving 21 bases between them. CDR3 length: 15 residues. For the CDR3, the DNA is TGCAGTGCTAGACTCCAGGGACACGGGGGACGAGAGCAGTACTTC. It specifies CSARLQGHGGREQYF.

This clonotype showed up many times. This chain joins TRBV12-3 or TRBV12-4 and TRBJ1-1; D remains ambiguous. There are 11 residues in the CDR3. The V end was cut by 6 bases, the J end by 5 bases, with 7 bases between. The CDR3 DNA follows: TGTGCCAGCAGCCCAGGAACTGAAGCTTTCTTT. Translated, it gives CASSPGTEAFF.

This clonotype showed up many times. The V gene is TRBV7-2, the J gene TRBJ1-6, with D hard to call. The V and J ends lost 2 bases and 7 bases respectively, with 15 bases between them. Per the germline V gene, CDR1 is SGHTA and CDR2 is FQGNSA. The CDR3 extends over 16 amino acids. The chain's CDR3 is CASSLLTRTTNSPLHF. In DNA, the CDR3 is TGTGCCAGCAGCTTATTAACTCGGACGACCAATTCACCCCTCCACTTT.

This chain connects TRBV12-3 or TRBV12-4 to TRBJ2-1; TRBD2 matches at 13 bases. There are 17 residues in the CDR3. The V segment lost 2 bases and the J segment 7 bases; nucleotides outside the gene matches: 8. The CDR3 sequence: CASSLTQLAGGPNEQFF. The CDR3 DNA is TGTGCCAGCAGTTTAACCCAACTAGCGGGGGGGCCGAATGAGCAGTTCTTC.

The chain uses TRBV7-2 and TRBJ2-1, with TRBD1 matching over 9 bases. This CDR3 comprises 15 residues. CDR1 SGHTA and CDR2 FQGNSA come from the germline V gene. Germline trimming cut 6 bases from V and 5 bases from J; bases unmatched to any gene: 8. Here the CDR3 reads CASRQGGTGNNEQFF. DNA for the CDR3: TGTGCCAGCAGACAAGGAGGGACAGGGAACAATGAGCAGTTCTTC.

This clonotype was seen at least ten times. J is TRBJ1-5 and V is TRBV6-1, with a tentative D call TRBD1 (5 bases). The CDR3 extends over 14 amino acids. V lost 4 bases and J lost 6, with 13 bases in between. Germline lookup yields CDR1 MNHNS and CDR2 SASEGT. In nucleotides, the CDR3 is TGTGCCAGCAGTGGAAGGGGAAGGGTTCAGCCCCAGCATTTT. Its protein is CASSGRGRVQPQHF.

This clonotype showed up just a few times. A single base separates this from a much larger clone, so it may be a read error. V is TRBV5-8 and J is TRBJ2-3; no clear D. This CDR3 region has 11 residues. Germline assignment: CDR1 SGHTS and CDR2 YDEGEE. Trimming took 2 bases from V and 6 from J, leaving 4 bases between them. The CDR3 region has the DNA TGTGCCAGCAGCTTACACGATACGCAGTATTTT. This translates into CASSLHDTQYF.

This clonotype was found a few times. The CDR3 bases are TGTGCCAGCAGCCCAGTCGGTAGAGCCGCCGAGCAGTACTTC. Residues: CASSPVGRAAEQYF. The rearrangement uses TRBV7-2 and TRBJ2-7; no definite D call. CDR3 length: 14 amino acids. Trimming removed 5 bases at V and 6 bases at J, with 17 bases between. The germline V gene encodes CDR1 SGHTA and CDR2 FQGNSA.